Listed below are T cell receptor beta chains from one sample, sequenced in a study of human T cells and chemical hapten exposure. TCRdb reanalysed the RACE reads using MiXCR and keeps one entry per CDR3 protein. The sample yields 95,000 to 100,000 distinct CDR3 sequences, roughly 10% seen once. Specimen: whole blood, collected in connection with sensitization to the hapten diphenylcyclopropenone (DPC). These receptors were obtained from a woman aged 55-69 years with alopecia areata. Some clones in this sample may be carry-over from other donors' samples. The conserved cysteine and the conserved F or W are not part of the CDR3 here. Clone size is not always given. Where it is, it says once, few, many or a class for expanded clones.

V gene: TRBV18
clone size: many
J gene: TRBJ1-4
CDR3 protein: ASSPLIETNEKLF

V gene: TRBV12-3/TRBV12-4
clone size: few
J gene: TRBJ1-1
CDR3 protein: ASSRWTTEAF

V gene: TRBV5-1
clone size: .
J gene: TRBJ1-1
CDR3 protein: ASSFRTGLYTEAF

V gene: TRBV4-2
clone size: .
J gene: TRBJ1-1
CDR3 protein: ASSQVQGNTEAF

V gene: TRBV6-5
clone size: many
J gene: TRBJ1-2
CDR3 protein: ASSYVAGNNGYT

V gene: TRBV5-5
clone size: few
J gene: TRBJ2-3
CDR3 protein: ASSDGQSGDTQY

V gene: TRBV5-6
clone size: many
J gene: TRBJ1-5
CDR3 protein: ASSGGGRGNQPQH

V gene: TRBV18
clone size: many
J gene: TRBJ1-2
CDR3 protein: ASSPLRDRVSGYT

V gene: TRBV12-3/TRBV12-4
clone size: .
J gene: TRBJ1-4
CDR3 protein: ASSLRGNEKLF

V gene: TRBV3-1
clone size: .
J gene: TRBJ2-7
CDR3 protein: ASSQSLGEQY

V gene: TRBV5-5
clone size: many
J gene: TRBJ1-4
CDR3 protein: ASSLAPVVGKLF

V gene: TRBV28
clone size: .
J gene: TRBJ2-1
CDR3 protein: ASSTTGTGKINEQF

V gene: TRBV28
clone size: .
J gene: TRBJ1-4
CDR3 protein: ASSKADNYNEKLF

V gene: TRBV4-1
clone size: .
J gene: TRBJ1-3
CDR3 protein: ASSQGGQGTGNTIY

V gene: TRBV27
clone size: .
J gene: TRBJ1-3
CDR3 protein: ASSPQGSGNTIY

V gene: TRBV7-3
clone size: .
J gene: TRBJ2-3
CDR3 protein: ASSSSGPLLGDTQY

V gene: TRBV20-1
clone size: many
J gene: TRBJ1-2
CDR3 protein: SARDQANYGYT